The clone carrying this T cell receptor beta chain was counted ten times or more. Its specificity is not known. The sample belongs to a study of T-cell reconstitution after alpha-beta-depleted transplantation in children. Study findings and constraints: T-cell counts and diversity at one year post-transplant came mainly from newly produced T cells. Some patients owed their high day-60 TCRbeta diversity to surviving recipient T cells and thymic progenitors.

CDR3 length: 18 residues. Germline V gives CDR1 SGHAT, CDR2 FQNNGV. V was trimmed by 0 bases and J by 1 base, leaving 17 bases between them. The TCRbeta library incorporated unique molecular identifiers. From the PCR reads, TCRdb called clonotypes with MiXCR, one entry per CDR3 protein. The repertoire holds about 260,000 distinct CDR3 sequences, with roughly 8.2% as singletons. The sequence was obtained from a male patient between 10 and 17 years old who had a stem cell transplant for acute lymphoblastic leukemia, so the T cells may come from the graft donor. The sequencing here drew on PBMCs, mostly from graft donor cells, taken 180 days after TCRalphabeta/CD19-depleted stem cell transplant. The chain links TRBV11-2 to TRBJ2-3; tentatively, D is TRBD2 (6 bases). DNA of the CDR3: TGTGCCAGCAGCTTAGATCTTACCAGACTAGTTGGCACAGATACGCAGTATTTT. Amino acids: CASSLDLTRLVGTDTQYF.